This passage covers 2 T cell receptor beta chains from one sample sequenced in a study of breast tumors, draining lymph nodes, adjacent tissues. The lymph nodes were axillary draining lymph nodes from breast cancer patients. TCRdb called the multiplex PCR reads again in MiXCR, with one record for every CDR3 protein. Among about 140,000 distinct CDR3 sequences listed, 32% were seen once. Source material: axillary lymph node tissue. The receptors were sampled from a female donor with breast cancer. Some clones in this sample may be carry-over from other donors' samples.

CDR3 sequence reads: CASSLERGYGYTF. As DNA, the CDR3 is TGTGCCAGCAGCTTAGAGAGGGGCTATGGCTACACCTTC. J is TRBJ1-2 and V is TRBV7-8; D might be TRBD1 (5 bases). CDR1 and CDR2 (germline): SGHVS, FQNEAQ. This CDR3 comprises 13 residues. The V end was cut by 1 base, the J end by 4 bases, with 7 bases between.

The rearrangement links TRBV7-6 to TRBJ1-1; D may be TRBD1 (5 bases). V was trimmed by 2 bases and J by 4 bases, leaving 14 bases between them. Germline V lookup: CDR1 SGHVS, CDR2 FNYEAQ. This CDR3 contains 15 residues. CDR3 bases: TGTGCCAGCAGCTTATCCGGGGGTTCGAGCACTGAAGCTTTCTTT. Translated, it gives CASSLSGGSSTEAFF.